The clone carrying this TCR beta chain was counted between two and nine times. Its antigen is still unknown. This CDR3 region has 15 residues. CDR1 and CDR2 from the germline V gene are SGHTA and FQGNSA. The germline V and J ends were trimmed by 3 bases and 3 bases, with 14 bases remaining between them. Template material for TCR beta VDJ and CDR3 profiling consisted of genomic DNA. In TCRdb, the reads were re-called with MiXCR into one record per CDR3 protein. This sample has 200,000 to 250,000 distinct CDR3 sequences, with around 60% found just once. The sample comes from a study of CD8+CD57+ T cells in acquired aplastic anemia. Study-level background: Each DNA sample taken from sorted CD4+ and CD8+ cells came to 3 to 4 ug on average. In CD4+ cells, healthy donors produced an average of approximately 9.9 million reads. Study conclusions and caveats: Controls and patients did not differ significantly in CD8+ Simpson's diversity.

This TCR was sampled from a human donor in good health. The gene calls are TRBV7-2 and TRBJ2-5; D uncertain. The sequencing input was sorted CD4+, CD8+, or CD8+CD57+ T cells (not recorded which) from PBMCs. Here the CDR3 DNA reads TGTGCCAGCAGCTTTGCTCGAGACGGAGAAGAGACCCAGTACTTC. Translating it yields CASSFARDGEETQYF.